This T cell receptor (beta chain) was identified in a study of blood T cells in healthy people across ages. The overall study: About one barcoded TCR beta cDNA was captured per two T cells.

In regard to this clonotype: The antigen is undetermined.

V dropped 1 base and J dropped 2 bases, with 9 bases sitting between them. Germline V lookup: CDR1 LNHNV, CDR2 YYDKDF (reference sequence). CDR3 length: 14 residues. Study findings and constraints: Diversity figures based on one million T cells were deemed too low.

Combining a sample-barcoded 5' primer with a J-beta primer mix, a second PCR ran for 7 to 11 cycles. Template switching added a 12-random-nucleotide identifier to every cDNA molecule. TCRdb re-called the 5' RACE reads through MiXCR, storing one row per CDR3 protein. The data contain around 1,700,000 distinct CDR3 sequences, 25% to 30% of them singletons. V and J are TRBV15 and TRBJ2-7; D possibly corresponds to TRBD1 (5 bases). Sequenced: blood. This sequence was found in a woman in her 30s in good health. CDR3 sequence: CATSRGKGTYEQYF. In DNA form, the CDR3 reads TGTGCCACCAGCAGAGGGAAGGGGACCTACGAGCAGTACTTC.